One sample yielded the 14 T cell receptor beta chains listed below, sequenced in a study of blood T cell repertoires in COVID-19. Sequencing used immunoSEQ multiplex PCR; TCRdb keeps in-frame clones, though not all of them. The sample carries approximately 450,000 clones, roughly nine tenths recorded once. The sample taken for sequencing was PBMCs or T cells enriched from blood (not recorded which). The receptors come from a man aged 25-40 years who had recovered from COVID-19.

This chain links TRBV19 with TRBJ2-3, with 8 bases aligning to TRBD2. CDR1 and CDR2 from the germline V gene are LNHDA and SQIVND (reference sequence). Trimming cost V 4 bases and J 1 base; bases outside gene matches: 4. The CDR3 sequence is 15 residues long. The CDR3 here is CASSTQGLGTDTQYF. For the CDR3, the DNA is TGTGCCAGTAGTACCCAGGGACTAGGCACAGATACGCAGTATTTT. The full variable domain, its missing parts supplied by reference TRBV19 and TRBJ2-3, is DGGITQSPKYLFRKEGQNVTLSCEQNLNHDAMYWYRQDPGQGLRLIYYSQIVNDFQKGDIAEGYSVSREKKESFPLTVTSAQKNPTAFYLCASSTQGLGTDTQYFGPGTRLTVL.

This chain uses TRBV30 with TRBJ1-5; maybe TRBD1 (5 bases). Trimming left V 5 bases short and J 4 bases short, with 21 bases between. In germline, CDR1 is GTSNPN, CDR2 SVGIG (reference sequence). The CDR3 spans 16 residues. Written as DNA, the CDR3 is TGTGCCTGGGGCCCCCGGTGGACAAACGGGAATCAGCCCCAGCATTTT. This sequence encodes CAWGPRWTNGNQPQHF.

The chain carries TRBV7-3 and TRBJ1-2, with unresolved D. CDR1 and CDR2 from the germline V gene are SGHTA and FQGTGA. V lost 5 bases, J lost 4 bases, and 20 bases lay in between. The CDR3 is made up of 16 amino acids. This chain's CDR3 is CASSPQPLVAIYGYTF. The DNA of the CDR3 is TGTGCCAGCAGCCCCCAACCACTGGTAGCAATCTATGGCTACACCTTC.

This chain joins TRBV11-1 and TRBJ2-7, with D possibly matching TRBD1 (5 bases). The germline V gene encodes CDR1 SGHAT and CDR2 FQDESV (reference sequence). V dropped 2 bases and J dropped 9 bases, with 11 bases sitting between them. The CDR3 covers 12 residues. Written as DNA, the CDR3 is TGTGCCAGCAGCTTACTGTTGCAGGGGCAGTACTTC. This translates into CASSLLLQGQYF.

The CDR3 here is CASSSGLGGRQETQYF. For the CDR3, the DNA is TGCGCCAGCAGCTCCGGGCTAGGCGGGCGGCAAGAGACCCAGTACTTC. The chain combines TRBV5-1 with TRBJ2-5, with a tentative D call TRBD2 (5 bases). CDR1 is SGHRS and CDR2 is YFSETQ in the germline V gene. V shed 3 bases and J shed 2 bases, with 17 bases lying between them. This CDR3 is 16 amino acids long.

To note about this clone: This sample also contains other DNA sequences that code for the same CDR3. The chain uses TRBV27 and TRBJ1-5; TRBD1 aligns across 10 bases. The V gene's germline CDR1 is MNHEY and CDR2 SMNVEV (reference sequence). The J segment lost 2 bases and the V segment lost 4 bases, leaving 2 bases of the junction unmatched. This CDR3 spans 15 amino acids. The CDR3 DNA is TGTGCCAGCAGTTCCGGGACAGGGGGCAATCAGCCCCAGCATTTT. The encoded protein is CASSSGTGGNQPQHF.

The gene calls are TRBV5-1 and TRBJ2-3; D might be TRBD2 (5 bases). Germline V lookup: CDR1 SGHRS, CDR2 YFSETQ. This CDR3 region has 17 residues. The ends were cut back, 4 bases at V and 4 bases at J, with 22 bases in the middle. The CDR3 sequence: CASSARVTTAMADTQYF. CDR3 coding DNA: TGCGCCAGCAGCGCGCGGGTTACAACTGCGATGGCAGATACGCAGTATTTT.

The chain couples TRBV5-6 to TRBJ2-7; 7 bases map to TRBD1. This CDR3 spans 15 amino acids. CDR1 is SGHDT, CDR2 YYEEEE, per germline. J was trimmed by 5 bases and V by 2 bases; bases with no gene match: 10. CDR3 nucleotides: TGTGCCAGCAGCTTTGGGAGACAGGGCAACCACGAGCAGTACTTC. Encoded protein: CASSFGRQGNHEQYF.

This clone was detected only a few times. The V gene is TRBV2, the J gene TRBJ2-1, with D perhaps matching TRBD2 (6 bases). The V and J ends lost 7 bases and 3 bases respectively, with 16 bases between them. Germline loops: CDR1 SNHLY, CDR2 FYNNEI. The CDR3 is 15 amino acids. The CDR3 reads CASIGSRGGYNEQFF. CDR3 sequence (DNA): TGTGCCAGCATAGGGTCTCGGGGAGGCTACAATGAGCAGTTCTTC. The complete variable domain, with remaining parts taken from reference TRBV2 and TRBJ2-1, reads EPEVTQTPSHQVTQMGQEVILRCVPISNHLYFYWYRQILGQKVEFLVSFYNNEISEKSEIFDDQFSVERPDGSNFTLKIRSTKLEDSAMYFCASIGSRGGYNEQFFGPGTRLTVL.

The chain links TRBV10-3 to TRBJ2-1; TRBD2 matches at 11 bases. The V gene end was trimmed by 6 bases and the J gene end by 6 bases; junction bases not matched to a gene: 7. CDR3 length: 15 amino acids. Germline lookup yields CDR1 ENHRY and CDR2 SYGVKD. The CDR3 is CAISPTSGSPNEQFF. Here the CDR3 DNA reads TGTGCCATCAGCCCTACTAGCGGGAGTCCCAATGAGCAGTTCTTC.

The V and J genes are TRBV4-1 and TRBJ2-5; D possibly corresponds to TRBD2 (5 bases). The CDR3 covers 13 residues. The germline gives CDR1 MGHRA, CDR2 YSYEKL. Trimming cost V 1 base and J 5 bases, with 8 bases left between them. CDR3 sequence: CASSQVGVETQYF. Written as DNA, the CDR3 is TGCGCCAGCAGCCAAGTCGGGGTCGAGACCCAGTACTTC.

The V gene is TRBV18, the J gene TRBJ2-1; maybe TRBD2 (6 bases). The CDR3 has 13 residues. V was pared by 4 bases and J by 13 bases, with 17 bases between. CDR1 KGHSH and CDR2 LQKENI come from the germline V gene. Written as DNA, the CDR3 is TGTGCCAGCTCACAGGAGGGGAACCAACCTCAGTTCTTC. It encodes CASSQEGNQPQFF.

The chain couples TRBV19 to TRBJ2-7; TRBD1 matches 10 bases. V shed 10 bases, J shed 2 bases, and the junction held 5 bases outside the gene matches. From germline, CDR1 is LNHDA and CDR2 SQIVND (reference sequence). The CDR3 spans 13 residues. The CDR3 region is CATRQGATYEQYF. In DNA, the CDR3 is TGTGCCACCAGACAGGGGGCGACCTACGAGCAGTACTTC. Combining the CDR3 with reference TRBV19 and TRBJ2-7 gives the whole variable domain DGGITQSPKYLFRKEGQNVTLSCEQNLNHDAMYWYRQDPGQGLRLIYYSQIVNDFQKGDIAEGYSVSREKKESFPLTVTSAQKNPTAFYLCATRQGATYEQYFGPGTRLTVT.

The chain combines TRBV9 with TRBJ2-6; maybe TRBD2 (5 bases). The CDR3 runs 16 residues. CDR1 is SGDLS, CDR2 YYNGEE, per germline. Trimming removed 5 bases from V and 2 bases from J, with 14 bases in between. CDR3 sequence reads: CASRDGKEAGANVLTF. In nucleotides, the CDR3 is TGTGCCAGCAGGGACGGTAAGGAGGCTGGGGCCAACGTCCTGACTTTC.